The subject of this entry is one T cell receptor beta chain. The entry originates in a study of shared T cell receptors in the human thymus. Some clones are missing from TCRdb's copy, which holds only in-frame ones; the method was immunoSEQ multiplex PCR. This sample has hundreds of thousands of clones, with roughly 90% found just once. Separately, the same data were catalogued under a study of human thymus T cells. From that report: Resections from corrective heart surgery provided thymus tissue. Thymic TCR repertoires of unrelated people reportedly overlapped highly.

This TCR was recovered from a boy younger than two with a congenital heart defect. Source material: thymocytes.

CDR3 protein: CASSSQLHPGLAGRSYEQYF. CDR3 bases: TGTGCCAGCAGTTCCCAACTACACCCGGGATTAGCGGGACGCTCCTACGAGCAGTACTTC. The chain recombines TRBV27 with TRBJ2-7; 8 bases fit TRBD2. CDR1 MNHEY and CDR2 SMNVEV come from the germline V gene (reference sequence). CDR3 size: 20 residues. With V trimmed by 4 bases and J by 0 bases, 20 bases remained unmatched.